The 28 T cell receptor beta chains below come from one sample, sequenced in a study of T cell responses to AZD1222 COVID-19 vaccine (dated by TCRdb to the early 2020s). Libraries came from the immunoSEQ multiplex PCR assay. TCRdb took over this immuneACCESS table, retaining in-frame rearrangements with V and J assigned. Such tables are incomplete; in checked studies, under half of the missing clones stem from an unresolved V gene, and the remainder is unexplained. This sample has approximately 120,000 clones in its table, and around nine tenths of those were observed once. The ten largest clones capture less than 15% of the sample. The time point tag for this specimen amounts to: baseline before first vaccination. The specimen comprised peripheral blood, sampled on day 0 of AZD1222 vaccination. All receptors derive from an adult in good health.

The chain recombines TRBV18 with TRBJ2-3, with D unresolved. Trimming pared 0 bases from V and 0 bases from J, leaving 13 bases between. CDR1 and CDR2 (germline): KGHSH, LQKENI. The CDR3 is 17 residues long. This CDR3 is CASSPPTPESSTDTQYF. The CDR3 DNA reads TGTGCCAGCTCACCACCGACTCCTGAGTCTAGCACAGATACGCAGTATTTT.

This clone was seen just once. The CDR3 spells CASSLAGRQGNTQYF. The DNA of the CDR3 is TGTGCCAGCAGCTTAGCAGGAAGACAGGGAAATACGCAGTATTTT. This chain links TRBV11-2 with TRBJ2-3, with 7 bases that match TRBD1. With 1 base clipped from V and 7 bases from J, the junction kept 8 bases outside the gene matches. From germline, CDR1 is SGHAT and CDR2 FQNNGV. The CDR3 is 15 amino acids.

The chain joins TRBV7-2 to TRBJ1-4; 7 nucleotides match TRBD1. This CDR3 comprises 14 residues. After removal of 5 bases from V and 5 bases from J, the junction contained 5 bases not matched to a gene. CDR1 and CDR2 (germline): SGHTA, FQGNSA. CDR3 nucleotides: TGTGCCAGCAGCGCGGGACAGAGGAATGAAAAACTGTTTTTT. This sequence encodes CASSAGQRNEKLFF.

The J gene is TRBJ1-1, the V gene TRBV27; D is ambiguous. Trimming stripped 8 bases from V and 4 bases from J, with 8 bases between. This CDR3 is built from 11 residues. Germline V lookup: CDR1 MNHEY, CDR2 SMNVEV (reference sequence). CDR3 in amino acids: CASAEVTEAFF. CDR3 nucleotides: TGTGCCAGCGCCGAGGTCACTGAAGCTTTCTTT.

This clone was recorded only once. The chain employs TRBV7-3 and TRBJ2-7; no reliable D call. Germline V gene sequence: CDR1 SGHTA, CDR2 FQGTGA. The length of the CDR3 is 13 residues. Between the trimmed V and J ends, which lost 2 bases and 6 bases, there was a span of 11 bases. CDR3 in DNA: TGTGCCAGCAGCTTATCCCCGGGCGGCGAGCAGTACTTC. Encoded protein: CASSLSPGGEQYF.

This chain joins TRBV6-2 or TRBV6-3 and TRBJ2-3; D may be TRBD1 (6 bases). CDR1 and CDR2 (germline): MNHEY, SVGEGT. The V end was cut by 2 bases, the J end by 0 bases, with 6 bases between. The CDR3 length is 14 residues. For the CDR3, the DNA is TGTGCCAGCAGTTACGGGGGCAGCACAGATACGCAGTATTTT. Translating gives CASSYGGSTDTQYF.

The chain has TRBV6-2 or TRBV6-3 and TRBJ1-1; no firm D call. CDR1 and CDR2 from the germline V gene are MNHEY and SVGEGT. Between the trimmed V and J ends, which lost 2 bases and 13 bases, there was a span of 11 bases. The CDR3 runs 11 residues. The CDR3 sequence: CASSYGWFGFF. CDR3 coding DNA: TGTGCCAGCAGTTACGGCTGGTTTGGTTTCTTT.

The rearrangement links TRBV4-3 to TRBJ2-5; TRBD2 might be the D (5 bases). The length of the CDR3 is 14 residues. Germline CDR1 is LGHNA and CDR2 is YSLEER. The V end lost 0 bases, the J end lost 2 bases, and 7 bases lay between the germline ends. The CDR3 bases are TGCGCCAGCAGCCAAGATGAGGGACAAGAGACCCAGTACTTC. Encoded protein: CASSQDEGQETQYF.

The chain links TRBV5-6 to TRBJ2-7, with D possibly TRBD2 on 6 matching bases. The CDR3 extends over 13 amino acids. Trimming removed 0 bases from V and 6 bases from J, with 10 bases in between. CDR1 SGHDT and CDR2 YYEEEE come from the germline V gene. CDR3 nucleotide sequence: TGTGCCAGCAGCTTGGCCGGGGGAATCGAGCAGTACTTC. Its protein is CASSLAGGIEQYF.

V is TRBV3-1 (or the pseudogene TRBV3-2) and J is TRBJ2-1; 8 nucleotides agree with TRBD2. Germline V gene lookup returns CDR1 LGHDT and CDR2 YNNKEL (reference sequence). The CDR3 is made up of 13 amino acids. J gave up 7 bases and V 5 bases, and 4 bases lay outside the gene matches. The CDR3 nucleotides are TGTGCCAGCAGCGTCACTAGCGGAAATGAGCAGTTCTTC. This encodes CASSVTSGNEQFF.

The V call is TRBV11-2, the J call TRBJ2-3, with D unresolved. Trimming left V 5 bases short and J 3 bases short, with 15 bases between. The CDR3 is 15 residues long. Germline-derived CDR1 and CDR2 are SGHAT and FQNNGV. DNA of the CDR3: TGTGCCAGCAGCACCTATCACCGGGCAACAGATACGCAGTATTTT. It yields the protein CASSTYHRATDTQYF.

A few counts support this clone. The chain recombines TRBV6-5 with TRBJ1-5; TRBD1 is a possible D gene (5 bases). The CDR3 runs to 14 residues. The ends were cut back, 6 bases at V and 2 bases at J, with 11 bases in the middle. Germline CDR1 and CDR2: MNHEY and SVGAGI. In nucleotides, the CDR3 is TGTGCCAGCAGCCCGGGGGGGGGCAATCAGCCCCAGCATTTT. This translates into CASSPGGGNQPQHF.

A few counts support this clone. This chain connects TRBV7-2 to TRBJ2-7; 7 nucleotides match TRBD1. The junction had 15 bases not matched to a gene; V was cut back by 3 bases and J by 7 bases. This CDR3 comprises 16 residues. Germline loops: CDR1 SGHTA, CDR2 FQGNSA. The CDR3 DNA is TGTGCCAGCAGCTTCTCGACGGACAGGAGATTAGGGGAGCAGTACTTC. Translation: CASSFSTDRRLGEQYF.

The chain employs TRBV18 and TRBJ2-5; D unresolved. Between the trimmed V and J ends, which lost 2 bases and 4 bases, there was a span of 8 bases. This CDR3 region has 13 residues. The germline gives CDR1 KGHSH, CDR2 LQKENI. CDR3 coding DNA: TGTGCCAGCTCACCAAATTTAGCAGAGACCCAGTACTTC. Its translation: CASSPNLAETQYF.

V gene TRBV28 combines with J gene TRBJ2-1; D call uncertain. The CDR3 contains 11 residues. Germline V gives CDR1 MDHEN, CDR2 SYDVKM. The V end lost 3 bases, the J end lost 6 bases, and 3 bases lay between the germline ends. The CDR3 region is CASSFLNEQFF. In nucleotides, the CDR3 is TGTGCCAGCAGTTTCCTCAATGAGCAGTTCTTC.

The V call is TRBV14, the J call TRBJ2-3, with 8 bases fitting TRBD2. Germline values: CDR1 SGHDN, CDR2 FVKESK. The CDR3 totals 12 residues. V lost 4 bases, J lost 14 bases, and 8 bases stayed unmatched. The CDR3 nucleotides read TGTGCCAGCAGCCTCGGGGGGGGCCGTGGGTATTTT. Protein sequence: CASSLGGGRGYF.

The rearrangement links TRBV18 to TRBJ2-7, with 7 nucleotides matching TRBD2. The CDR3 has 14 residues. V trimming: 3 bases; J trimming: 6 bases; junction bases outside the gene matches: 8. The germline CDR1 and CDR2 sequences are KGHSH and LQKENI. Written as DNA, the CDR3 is TGTGCCAGCTCACCGTTGGCGTGGGGGGGCGAGCAGTACTTC. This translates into CASSPLAWGGEQYF.

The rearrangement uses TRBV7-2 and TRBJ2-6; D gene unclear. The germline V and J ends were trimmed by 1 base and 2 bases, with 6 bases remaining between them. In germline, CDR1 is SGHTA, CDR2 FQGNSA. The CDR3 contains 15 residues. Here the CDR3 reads CASSLGRAGANVLTF. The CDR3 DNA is TGTGCCAGCAGCTTAGGCAGAGCTGGGGCCAACGTCCTGACTTTC.

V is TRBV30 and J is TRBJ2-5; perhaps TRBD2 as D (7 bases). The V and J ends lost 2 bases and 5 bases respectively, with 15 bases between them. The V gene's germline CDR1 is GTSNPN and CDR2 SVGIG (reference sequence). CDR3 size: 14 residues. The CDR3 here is CAWSLRGGRETQYF. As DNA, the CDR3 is TGTGCCTGGAGTCTTAGGGGGGGCCGCGAGACCCAGTACTTC.

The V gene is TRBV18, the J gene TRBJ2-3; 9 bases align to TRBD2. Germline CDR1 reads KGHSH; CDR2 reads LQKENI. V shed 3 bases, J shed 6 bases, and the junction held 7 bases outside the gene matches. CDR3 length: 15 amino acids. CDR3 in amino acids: CASSPPGLAADTQYF. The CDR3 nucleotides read TGTGCCAGCTCACCCCCGGGACTAGCAGCGGATACGCAGTATTTT.

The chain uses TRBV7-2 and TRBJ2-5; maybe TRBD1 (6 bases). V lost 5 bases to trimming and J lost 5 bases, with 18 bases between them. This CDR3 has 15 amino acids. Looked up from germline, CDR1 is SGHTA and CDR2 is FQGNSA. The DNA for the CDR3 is TGTGCCAGCAGCCTGGACAGTACCCAGGGGGAGACCCAGTACTTC. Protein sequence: CASSLDSTQGETQYF.

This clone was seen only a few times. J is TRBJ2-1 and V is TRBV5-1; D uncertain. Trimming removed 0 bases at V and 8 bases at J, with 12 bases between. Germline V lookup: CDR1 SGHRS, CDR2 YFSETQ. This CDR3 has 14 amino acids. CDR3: CASSLAVSVDEQFF. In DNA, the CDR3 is TGCGCCAGCAGCTTGGCGGTAAGTGTGGATGAGCAGTTCTTC.

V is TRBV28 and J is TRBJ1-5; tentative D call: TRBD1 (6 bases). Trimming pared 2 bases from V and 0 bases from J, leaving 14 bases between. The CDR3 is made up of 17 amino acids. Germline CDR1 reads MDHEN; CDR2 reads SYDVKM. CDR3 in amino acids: CASSLRVTGYSNQPQHF. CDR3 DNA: TGTGCCAGCAGTTTAAGGGTTACAGGGTATAGCAATCAGCCCCAGCATTTT.

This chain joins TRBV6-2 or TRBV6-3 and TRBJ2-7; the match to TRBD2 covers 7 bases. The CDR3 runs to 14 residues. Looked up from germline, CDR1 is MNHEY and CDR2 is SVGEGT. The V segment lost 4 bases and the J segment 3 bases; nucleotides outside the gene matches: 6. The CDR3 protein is CASSSTGTNYEQYF. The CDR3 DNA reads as TGTGCCAGCAGTTCCACCGGGACTAACTACGAGCAGTACTTC.

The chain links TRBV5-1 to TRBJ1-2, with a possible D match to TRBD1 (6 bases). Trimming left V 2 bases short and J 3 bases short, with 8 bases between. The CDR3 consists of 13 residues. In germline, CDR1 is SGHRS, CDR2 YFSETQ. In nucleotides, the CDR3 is TGCGCCAGCAGCTTCTCAGGGGACTATGGCTACACCTTC. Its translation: CASSFSGDYGYTF.

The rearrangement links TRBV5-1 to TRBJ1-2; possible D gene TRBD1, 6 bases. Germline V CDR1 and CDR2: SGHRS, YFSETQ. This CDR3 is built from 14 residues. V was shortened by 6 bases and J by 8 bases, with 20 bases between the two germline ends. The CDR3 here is CASNAEGGPLGYTF. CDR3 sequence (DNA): TGCGCCAGCAATGCAGAAGGGGGGCCCTTGGGCTACACCTTC.

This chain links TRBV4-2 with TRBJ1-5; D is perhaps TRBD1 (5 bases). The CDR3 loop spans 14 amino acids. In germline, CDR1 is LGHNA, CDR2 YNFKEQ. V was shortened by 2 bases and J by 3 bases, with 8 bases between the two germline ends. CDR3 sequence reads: CASSQLGDNQPQHF. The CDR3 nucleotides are TGTGCCAGCAGCCAACTAGGGGACAATCAGCCCCAGCATTTT.

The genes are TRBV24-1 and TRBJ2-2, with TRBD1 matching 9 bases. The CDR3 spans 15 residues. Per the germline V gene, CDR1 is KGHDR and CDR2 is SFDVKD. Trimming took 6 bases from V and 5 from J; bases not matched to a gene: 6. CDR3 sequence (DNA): TGTGCCACCAGTAGGACCGGGACAGGGACCGGGGAGCTGTTTTTT. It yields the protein CATSRTGTGTGELFF.